This T cell receptor (beta chain) was observed in a study of blood T cell repertoires in COVID-19. The CDR3 runs to 17 residues. With V trimmed by 5 bases and J by 2 bases, 11 bases remained unmatched. Looked up from germline, CDR1 is SGHVS and CDR2 is FNYEAQ. This table comes from immunoSEQ multiplex PCR, and its TCRdb copy is limited to in-frame clones, with some not included. The sample includes around 97,000 clones, about 90% of them seen just once. Input material: peripheral blood. The origin of this receptor is a woman in her fifties or sixties with acute or convalescent COVID-19. The V and J genes are TRBV7-6 and TRBJ2-5, with TRBD2 matching 10 bases. The CDR3 spells CASSPPPSGRLQETQYF. CDR3 nucleotides: TGTGCCAGCAGCCCTCCCCCTAGCGGGAGACTGCAAGAGACCCAGTACTTC.